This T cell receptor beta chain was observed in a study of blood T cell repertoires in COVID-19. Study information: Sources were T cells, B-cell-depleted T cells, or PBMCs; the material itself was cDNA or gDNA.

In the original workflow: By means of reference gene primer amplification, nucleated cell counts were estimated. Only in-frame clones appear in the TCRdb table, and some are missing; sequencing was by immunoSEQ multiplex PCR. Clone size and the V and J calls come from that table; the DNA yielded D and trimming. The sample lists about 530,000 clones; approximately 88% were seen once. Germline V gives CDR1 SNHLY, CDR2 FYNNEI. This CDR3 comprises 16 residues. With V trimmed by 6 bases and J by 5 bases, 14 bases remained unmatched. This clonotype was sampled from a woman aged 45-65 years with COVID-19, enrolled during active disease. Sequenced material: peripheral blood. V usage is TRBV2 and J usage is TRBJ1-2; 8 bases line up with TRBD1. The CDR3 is CASRALQGGLLYGYTF. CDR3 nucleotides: TGTGCCAGCAGAGCGCTACAGGGGGGGTTATTATATGGCTACACCTTC.